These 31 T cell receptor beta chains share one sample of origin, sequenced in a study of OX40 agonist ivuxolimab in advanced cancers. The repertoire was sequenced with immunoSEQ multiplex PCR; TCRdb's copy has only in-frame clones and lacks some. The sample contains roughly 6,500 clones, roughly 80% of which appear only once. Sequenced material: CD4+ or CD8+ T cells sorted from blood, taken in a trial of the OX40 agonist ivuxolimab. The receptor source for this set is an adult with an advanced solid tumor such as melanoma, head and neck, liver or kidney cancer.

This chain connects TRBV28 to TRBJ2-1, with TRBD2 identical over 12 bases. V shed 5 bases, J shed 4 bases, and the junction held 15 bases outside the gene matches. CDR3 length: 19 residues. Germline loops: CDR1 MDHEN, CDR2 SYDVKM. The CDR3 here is CASSPGLAGSAALYNEQFF. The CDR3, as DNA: TGTGCCAGCAGTCCCGGACTAGCGGGGTCCGCCGCACTATACAATGAGCAGTTCTTC.

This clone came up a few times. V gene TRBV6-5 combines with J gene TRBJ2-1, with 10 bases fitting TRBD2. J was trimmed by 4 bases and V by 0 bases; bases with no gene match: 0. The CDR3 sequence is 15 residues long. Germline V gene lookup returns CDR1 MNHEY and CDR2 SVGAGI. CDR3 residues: CASSYSSGRYNEQFF. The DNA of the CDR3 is TGTGCCAGCAGTTACTCTAGCGGGAGGTACAATGAGCAGTTCTTC.

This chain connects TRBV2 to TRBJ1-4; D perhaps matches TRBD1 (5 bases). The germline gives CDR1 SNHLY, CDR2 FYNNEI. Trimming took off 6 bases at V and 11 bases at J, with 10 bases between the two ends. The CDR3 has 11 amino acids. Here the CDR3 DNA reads TGTGCCAGCAGGACAGAGGAGAAACTGTTTTTT. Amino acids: CASRTEEKLFF.

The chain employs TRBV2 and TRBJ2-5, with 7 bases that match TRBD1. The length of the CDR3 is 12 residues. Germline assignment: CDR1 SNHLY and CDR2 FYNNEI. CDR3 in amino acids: CATQDRRETQYF. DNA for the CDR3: TGTGCTACCCAGGACAGGAGGGAGACCCAGTACTTC.

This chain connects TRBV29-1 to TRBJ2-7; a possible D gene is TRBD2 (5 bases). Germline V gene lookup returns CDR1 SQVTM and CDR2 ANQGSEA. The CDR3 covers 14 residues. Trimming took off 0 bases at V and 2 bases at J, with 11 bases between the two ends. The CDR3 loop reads CSVEDRGDTYEQYF. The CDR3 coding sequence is TGCAGCGTTGAAGATCGGGGAGACACCTACGAGCAGTACTTC.

The DNA for the CDR3 is TGCGCCAGCAGTGAGCCCGGACTAGCGGGAGAAGGTGAGCAGTTCTTC. Its translation: CASSEPGLAGEGEQFF. The chain couples TRBV10-1 to TRBJ2-1; 13 bases are a match to TRBD2. CDR3 length: 16 amino acids. Germline lookup yields CDR1 WNHNN and CDR2 SYGVQD (reference sequence). The trim removed 2 bases at V and 9 bases at J, leaving 7 bases unmatched.

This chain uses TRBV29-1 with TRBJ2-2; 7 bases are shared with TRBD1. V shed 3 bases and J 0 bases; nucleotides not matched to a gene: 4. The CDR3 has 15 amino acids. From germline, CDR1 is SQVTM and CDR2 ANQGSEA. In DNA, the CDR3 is TGCAGCGTTGACCCTGACAGGGCGAACACCGGGGAGCTGTTTTTT. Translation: CSVDPDRANTGELFF.

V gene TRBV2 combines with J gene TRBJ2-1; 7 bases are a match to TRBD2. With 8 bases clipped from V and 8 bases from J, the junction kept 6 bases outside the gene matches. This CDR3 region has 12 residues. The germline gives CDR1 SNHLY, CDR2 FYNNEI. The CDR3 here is CASGSTSDEQFF. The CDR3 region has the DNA TGTGCCAGCGGCTCTACTAGCGATGAGCAGTTCTTC.

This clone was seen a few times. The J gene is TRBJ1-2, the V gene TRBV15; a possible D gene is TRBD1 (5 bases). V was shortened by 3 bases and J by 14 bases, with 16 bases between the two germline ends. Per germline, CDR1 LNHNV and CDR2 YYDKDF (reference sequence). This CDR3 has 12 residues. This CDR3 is CATSSGTGGATF. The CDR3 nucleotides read TGTGCCACCAGCAGTGGGACGGGAGGGGCTACCTTC.

CDR3 in DNA: TGTGCCAGCATCAAACAGGGAACGTACAATGAGCAGTTCTTC. Encoded protein: CASIKQGTYNEQFF. The chain joins TRBV6-1 to TRBJ2-1, with a possible D match to TRBD1 (6 bases). Germline assignment: CDR1 MNHNS and CDR2 SASEGT. The CDR3 runs 14 residues. V gave up 7 bases and J gave up 4 bases, with 14 bases separating them.

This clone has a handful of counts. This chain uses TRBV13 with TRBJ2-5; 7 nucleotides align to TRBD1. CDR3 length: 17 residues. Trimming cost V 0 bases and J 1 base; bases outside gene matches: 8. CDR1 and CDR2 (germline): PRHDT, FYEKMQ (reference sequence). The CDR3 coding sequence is TGTGCCAGCAGCTTAGGCGGAACAGGGGCATTCCAAGAGACCCAGTACTTC. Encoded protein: CASSLGGTGAFQETQYF.

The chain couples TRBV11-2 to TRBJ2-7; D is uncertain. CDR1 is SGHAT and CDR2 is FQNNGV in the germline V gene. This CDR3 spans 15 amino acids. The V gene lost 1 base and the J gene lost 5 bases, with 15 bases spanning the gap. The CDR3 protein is CASSLVSSMVHEQYF. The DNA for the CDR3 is TGTGCCAGCAGCTTAGTCTCCTCTATGGTCCACGAGCAGTACTTC.

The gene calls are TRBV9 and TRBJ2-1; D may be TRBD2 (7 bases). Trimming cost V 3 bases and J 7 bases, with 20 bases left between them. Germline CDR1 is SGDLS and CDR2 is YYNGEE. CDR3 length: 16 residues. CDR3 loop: CASSDRASGSGNEQFF. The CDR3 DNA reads TGTGCCAGCAGCGACAGGGCTAGCGGAAGCGGGAATGAGCAGTTCTTC.

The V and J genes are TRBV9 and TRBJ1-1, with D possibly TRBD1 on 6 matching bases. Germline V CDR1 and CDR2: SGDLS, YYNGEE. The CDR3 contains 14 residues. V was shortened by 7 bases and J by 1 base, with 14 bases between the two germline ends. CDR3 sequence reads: CASGRQEKNTEAFF. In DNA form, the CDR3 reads TGTGCCAGCGGTCGACAGGAGAAGAACACTGAAGCTTTCTTT.

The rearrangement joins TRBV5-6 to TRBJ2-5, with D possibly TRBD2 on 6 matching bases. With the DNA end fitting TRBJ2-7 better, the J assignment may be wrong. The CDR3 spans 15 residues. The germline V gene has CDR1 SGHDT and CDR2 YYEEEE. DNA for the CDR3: TGTGCCAGCAGCTTTGCAGGAGGGAGCTCCTACGAGCAGTACTTC. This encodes CASSFAGGSSYEQYF.

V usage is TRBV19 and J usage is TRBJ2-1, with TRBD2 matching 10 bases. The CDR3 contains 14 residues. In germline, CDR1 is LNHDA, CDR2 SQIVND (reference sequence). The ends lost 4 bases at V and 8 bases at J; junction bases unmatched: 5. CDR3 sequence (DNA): TGTGCCAGTAGTACCGGACTAGCGGTCGATGAGCAGTTCTTC. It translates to CASSTGLAVDEQFF.

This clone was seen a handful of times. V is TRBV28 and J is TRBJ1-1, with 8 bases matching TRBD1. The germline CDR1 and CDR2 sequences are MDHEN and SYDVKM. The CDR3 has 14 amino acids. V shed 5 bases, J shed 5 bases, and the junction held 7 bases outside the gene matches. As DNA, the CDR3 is TGTGCCAGCAGTCTCGGACAGGGTTCGACTGAAGCTTTCTTT. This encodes CASSLGQGSTEAFF.

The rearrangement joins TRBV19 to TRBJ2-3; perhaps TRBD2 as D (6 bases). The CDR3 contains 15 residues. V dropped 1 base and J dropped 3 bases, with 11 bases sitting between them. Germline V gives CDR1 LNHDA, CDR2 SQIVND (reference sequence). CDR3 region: CASSIAGRGTDTQYF. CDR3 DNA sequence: TGTGCCAGTAGTATAGCGGGCCGGGGGACAGATACGCAGTATTTT.

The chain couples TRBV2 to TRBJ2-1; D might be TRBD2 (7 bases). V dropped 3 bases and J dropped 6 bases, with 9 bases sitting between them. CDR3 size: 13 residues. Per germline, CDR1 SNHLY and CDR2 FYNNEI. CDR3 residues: CASSDRGGNEQFF. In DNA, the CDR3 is TGTGCCAGCAGTGATAGGGGGGGCAATGAGCAGTTCTTC.

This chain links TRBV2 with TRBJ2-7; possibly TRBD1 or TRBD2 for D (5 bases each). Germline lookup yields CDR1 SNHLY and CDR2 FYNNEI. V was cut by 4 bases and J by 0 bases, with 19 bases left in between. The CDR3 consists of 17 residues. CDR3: CASSVPKESGSSYEQYF. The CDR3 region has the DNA TGTGCCAGCAGTGTTCCCAAAGAATCAGGGAGCTCCTACGAGCAGTACTTC.

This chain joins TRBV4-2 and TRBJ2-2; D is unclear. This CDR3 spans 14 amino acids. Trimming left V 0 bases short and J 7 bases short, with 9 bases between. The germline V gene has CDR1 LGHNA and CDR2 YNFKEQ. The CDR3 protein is CASSQEHAHGELFF. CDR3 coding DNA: TGTGCCAGCAGCCAAGAACACGCCCACGGGGAGCTGTTTTTT.

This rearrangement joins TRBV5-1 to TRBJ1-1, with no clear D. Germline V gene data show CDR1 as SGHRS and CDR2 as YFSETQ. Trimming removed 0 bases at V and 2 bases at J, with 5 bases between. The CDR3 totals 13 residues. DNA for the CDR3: TGCGCCAGCAGCTTGGTCTCTAACACTGAAGCTTTCTTT. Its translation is CASSLVSNTEAFF.

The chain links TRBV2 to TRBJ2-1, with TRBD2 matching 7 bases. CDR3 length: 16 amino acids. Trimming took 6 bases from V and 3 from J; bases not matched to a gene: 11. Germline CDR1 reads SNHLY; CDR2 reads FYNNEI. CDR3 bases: TGTGCCAGCAGGGGACCGGGACTAATGAGCTACAATGAGCAGTTCTTC. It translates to CASRGPGLMSYNEQFF.

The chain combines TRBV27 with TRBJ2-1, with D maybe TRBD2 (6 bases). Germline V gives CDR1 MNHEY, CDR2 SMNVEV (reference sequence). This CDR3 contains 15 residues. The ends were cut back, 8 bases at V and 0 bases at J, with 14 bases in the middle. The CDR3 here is CASAYRGNSYNEQFF. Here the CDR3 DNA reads TGTGCCAGCGCCTACCGCGGGAACTCCTACAATGAGCAGTTCTTC.

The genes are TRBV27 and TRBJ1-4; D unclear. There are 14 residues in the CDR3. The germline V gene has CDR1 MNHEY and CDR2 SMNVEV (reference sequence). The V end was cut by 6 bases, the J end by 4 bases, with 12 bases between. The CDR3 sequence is CASSPGWGNEKLFF. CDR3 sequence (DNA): TGTGCCAGCAGCCCGGGCTGGGGTAATGAAAAACTGTTTTTT.

CDR3 DNA sequence: TGTGCCAGCAGCTTGGGTCAGGCGGATGGTTCACCCCTCCACTTT. Protein product: CASSLGQADGSPLHF. This chain joins TRBV5-6 and TRBJ1-6, with no clear D. Between the trimmed V and J ends, which lost 0 bases and 9 bases, there was a span of 13 bases. CDR1 is SGHDT and CDR2 is YYEEEE in the germline V gene. This CDR3 is 15 amino acids long.

The CDR3 is CASSSYSSPDNSPLHF. Here the CDR3 DNA reads TGTGCCAGCAGTTCTTACTCCTCGCCGGATAATTCACCCCTCCACTTT. The chain is built from TRBV27 and TRBJ1-6; no reliable D call. Germline CDR1 reads MNHEY; CDR2 reads SMNVEV (reference sequence). V dropped 4 bases and J dropped 5 bases, with 15 bases sitting between them. The CDR3 runs to 16 residues.

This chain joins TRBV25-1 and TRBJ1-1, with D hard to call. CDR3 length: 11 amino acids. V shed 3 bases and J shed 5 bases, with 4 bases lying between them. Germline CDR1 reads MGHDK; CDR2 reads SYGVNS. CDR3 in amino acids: CASSENTEAFF. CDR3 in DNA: TGTGCCAGCAGTGAGAATACTGAAGCTTTCTTT.

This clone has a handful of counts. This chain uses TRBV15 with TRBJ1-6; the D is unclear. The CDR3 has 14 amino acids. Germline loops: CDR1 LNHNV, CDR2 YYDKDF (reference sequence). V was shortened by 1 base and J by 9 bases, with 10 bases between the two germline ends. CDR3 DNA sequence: TGTGCCACCAGCAGAGTACATAAGGGTTCACCCCTCCACTTT. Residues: CATSRVHKGSPLHF. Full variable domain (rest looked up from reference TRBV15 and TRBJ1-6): DAMVIQNPRYQVTQFGKPVTLSCSQTLNHNVMYWYQQKSSQAPKLLFHYYDKDFNNEADTPDNFQSRRPNTSFCFLDIRSPGLGDTAMYLCATSRVHKGSPLHFGNGTRLTVT.

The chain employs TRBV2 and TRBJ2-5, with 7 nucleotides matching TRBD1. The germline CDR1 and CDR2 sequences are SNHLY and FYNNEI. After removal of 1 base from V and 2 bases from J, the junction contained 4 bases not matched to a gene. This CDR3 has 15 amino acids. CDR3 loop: CASSEEGDSQETQYF. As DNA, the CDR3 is TGTGCCAGCAGTGAAGAGGGGGACAGTCAAGAGACCCAGTACTTC.

The CDR3 sequence: CASSVAMKDEQFF. The CDR3 DNA reads as TGTGCCAGCAGCGTAGCCATGAAGGATGAGCAGTTCTTC. The chain carries TRBV9 and TRBJ2-1, with no clear D. Germline V gene sequence: CDR1 SGDLS, CDR2 YYNGEE. Trimming cost V 0 bases and J 8 bases, with 9 bases left between them. This CDR3 spans 13 amino acids.